This T cell receptor beta chain was sequenced in a study of cytomegalovirus exposure and HLA in healthy donors. From germline, CDR1 is SGDLS and CDR2 YYNGEE. The CDR3 totals 16 residues. Unmatched junction bases numbered 9, after V lost 4 bases and J lost 1 base. 60 Vbeta and 13 Jbeta primers were used in PCR. The table came from immunoSEQ multiplex PCR; TCRdb's copy has only in-frame clones and leaves some out. The sample lists about 130,000 clones, approximately 61% occurring once. The clonotype originates from a woman in her 40s in good health and CMV-seronegative. V is TRBV9 and J is TRBJ2-3; 7 bases map to TRBD2. The source material was PBMCs. CDR3 coding DNA: TGTGCCAGCAGCCCTAGAGGTGGGGGGGGCACAGATACGCAGTATTTT. It translates to CASSPRGGGGTDTQYF.